The subject of this entry is one T cell receptor (beta chain). No antigen is known for it. Total RNA extracted from each sample amounted to at least 5.5 micrograms. The data derive from a study of blood T cells in healthy people across ages. About the study: When template switching was applied, about one barcoded beta molecule was captured per two T cells.

Broader study findings: Long-lived donors had more naive CD4+ cells and higher diversity than aged donors.

The V gene lost 1 base and the J gene lost 1 base, with 14 bases spanning the gap. This CDR3 is built from 16 residues. CDR1 is DFQATT, CDR2 SNEGSKA, per germline (reference sequence). Using a J-beta primer mix together with a sample-barcoded 5' primer, a second PCR was run for roughly 6 to 11 cycles. MiXCR, run by TCRdb on the 5' RACE reads, gives a single entry per CDR3 protein. The sample has 1.4 million or so distinct CDR3 sequences; 42% are singletons. This chain uses TRBV20-1 with TRBJ2-1; D may be TRBD1 (5 bases). The source of this sequence is a woman between 18 and 29 years old in good health. Sample: blood. The CDR3 region is CSARGTGRGSYNEQFF. Written as DNA, the CDR3 is TGCAGTGCTAGAGGGACCGGTAGGGGATCCTACAATGAGCAGTTCTTC.